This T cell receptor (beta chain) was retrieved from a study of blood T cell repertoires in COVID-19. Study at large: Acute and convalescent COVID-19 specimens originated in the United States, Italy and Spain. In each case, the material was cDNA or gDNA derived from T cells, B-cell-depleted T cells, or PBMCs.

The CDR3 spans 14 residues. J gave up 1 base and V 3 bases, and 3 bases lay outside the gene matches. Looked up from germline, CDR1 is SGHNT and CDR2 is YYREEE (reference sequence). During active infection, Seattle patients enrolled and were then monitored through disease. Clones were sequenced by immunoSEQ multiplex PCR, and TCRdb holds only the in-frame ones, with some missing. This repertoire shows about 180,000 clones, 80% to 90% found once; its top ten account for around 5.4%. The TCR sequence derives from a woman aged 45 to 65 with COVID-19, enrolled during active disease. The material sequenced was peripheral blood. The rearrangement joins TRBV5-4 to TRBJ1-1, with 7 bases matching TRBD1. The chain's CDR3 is CASSYGTENTEAFF. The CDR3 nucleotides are TGTGCCAGCAGCTACGGGACAGAGAACACTGAAGCTTTCTTT.